This TCR beta chain was captured in a study of T cell changes during pregnancy in multiple sclerosis. With regard to this clone: This specimen includes other DNA sequences encoding the same CDR3.

This table comes from immunoSEQ multiplex PCR, and its TCRdb copy is limited to in-frame clones, with some not included. Of 75,000 to 95,000 clones listed, approximately 89% are singletons. This CDR3 is built from 14 residues. Trimming removed 4 bases from V and 0 bases from J, with 10 bases in between. Germline-derived CDR1 and CDR2 are SGHRS and YFSETQ. Sequencing was performed on peripheral blood, taken before pregnancy. The receptor's source is a female donor with multiple sclerosis, enrolled in a pregnancy study. V and J are TRBV5-1 and TRBJ1-2; maybe TRBD1 (5 bases). The CDR3 sequence is CASSPGGSNYGYTF. The CDR3 bases are TGCGCCAGCAGCCCGGGGGGTTCTAACTATGGCTACACCTTC.